A single sample is the source of the 10 T cell receptor beta chains below, sequenced in a study of OX40 agonist ivuxolimab in advanced cancers. Method: immunoSEQ multiplex PCR; TCRdb's copy keeps in-frame clones and lacks some. In the table there are about 70,000 clones, roughly 80% of which are singletons. The material sequenced was CD4+ or CD8+ T cells sorted from blood, taken in a trial of the OX40 agonist ivuxolimab. The origin of the receptors is an adult with an advanced solid tumor such as melanoma, head and neck, liver or kidney cancer.

The V gene is TRBV27, the J gene TRBJ1-4; the match to TRBD1 covers 8 bases. The CDR3 totals 14 residues. V shed 5 bases and J 8 bases; nucleotides not matched to a gene: 7. Germline CDR1 reads MNHEY; CDR2 reads SMNVEV (reference sequence). In DNA form, the CDR3 reads TGTGCCAGCAGTGACCTGGGACAGGCCGAAAAACTGTTTTTT. Translating gives CASSDLGQAEKLFF.

CDR3 sequence (DNA): TGTGCCAGCAGCAAAGAGGAAGACAACAGGGCCGGGGATAATTCACCCCTCCACTTT. Translating gives CASSKEEDNRAGDNSPLHF. The chain links TRBV21-1 to TRBJ1-6; the DNA was not compared with TRBD1, the D call given in the table. TRBV21-1 is labeled a pseudogene. The CDR3 sequence is 19 residues long.

This chain connects TRBV29-1 to TRBJ2-3; D perhaps matches TRBD2 (5 bases). Germline V CDR1 and CDR2: SQVTM, ANQGSEA. V was cut by 4 bases and J by 8 bases, with 13 bases left in between. The CDR3 length is 12 residues. Here the CDR3 reads CSVVRTEGTQYF. The CDR3 nucleotides are TGCAGCGTTGTCAGGACTGAGGGTACGCAGTATTTT.

The chain joins TRBV11-1 to TRBJ2-2; 8 bases line up with TRBD1. The CDR3 loop spans 14 amino acids. After removal of 3 bases from V and 3 bases from J, the junction contained 0 bases not matched to a gene. Germline CDR1 reads SGHAT; CDR2 reads FQDESV (reference sequence). CDR3 protein: CASSLDRDTGELFF. CDR3 nucleotide sequence: TGTGCCAGCAGCTTGGACAGGGACACCGGGGAGCTGTTTTTT.

The gene calls are TRBV27 and TRBJ2-3; D remains ambiguous. Germline-derived CDR1 and CDR2 are MNHEY and SMNVEV (reference sequence). Trimming removed 8 bases from V and 3 bases from J, with 3 bases in between. This CDR3 contains 10 residues. The CDR3 nucleotides are TGTGCCAGCTCAACAGATACGCAGTATTTT. Its protein is CASSTDTQYF.

This sequence joins TRBV28 and TRBJ1-1, with D unresolved. Trimming removed 5 bases at V and 1 base at J, with 8 bases between. This CDR3 comprises 13 residues. Germline lookup yields CDR1 MDHEN and CDR2 SYDVKM. The CDR3 loop is CASSRQQNTEAFF. DNA of the CDR3: TGTGCCAGCAGTCGCCAGCAGAACACTGAAGCTTTCTTT.

This chain links TRBV6-1 with TRBJ2-7, with TRBD1 matching over 9 bases. Losses at the gene ends were 4 bases for V and 1 base for J; bases not matched to a gene: 5. This CDR3 has 15 residues. The V gene's germline CDR1 is MNHNS and CDR2 SASEGT. The CDR3, as DNA: TGTGCCAGCAGTGCCAGACAGGGGGGGTCCTACGAGCAGTACGTC. Protein: CASSARQGGSYEQYV.

J is TRBJ2-5 and V is TRBV27; perhaps TRBD2 as D (5 bases). The length of the CDR3 is 14 residues. In germline, CDR1 is MNHEY, CDR2 SMNVEV (reference sequence). V lost 5 bases to trimming and J lost 4 bases, with 14 bases between them. The CDR3 loop reads CASSPLLAAETQYF. The CDR3, as DNA: TGTGCCAGCAGTCCCCTGCTAGCTGCAGAGACCCAGTACTTC.

The V gene is TRBV18, the J gene TRBJ1-2; 7 bases align to TRBD1. The CDR3 spans 14 residues. Germline V lookup: CDR1 KGHSH, CDR2 LQKENI. The junction had 4 bases not matched to a gene; V was cut back by 4 bases and J by 2 bases. The CDR3 sequence is CASSQGASNYGYTF. The DNA of the CDR3 is TGTGCCAGCTCACAGGGGGCCTCGAACTATGGCTACACCTTC.

The V call is TRBV9, the J call TRBJ2-1; no reliable D call. This CDR3 is built from 14 residues. With 3 bases removed from V and 7 bases from J, the gap between germline ends came to 14 bases. Germline values: CDR1 SGDLS, CDR2 YYNGEE. In nucleotides, the CDR3 is TGTGCCAGCAGCGAGTCCCAGTGGGGTAATGAGCAGTTCTTC. It specifies CASSESQWGNEQFF. The full variable domain, with the rest looked up from reference TRBV9 and TRBJ2-1, is DSGVTQTPKHLITATGQRVTLRCSPRSGDLSVYWYQQSLDQGLQFLIQYYNGEERAKGNILERFSAQQFPDLHSELNLSSLELGDSALYFCASSESQWGNEQFFGPGTRLTVL.